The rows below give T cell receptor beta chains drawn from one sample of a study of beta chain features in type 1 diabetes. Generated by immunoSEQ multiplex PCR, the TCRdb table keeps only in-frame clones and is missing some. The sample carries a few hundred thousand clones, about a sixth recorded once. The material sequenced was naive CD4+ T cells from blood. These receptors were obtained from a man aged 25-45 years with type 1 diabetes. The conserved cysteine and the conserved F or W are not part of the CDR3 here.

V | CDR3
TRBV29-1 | SVGGRNEQF
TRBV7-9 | ASSLGHDLEAF
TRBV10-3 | AISEGTGANVLT
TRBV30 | AADPDSGELF
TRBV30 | AWSESHQPQH
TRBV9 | ASSPSPSGTAVEQY
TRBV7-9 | ASSSGQGVETQY
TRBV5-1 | ASSNRGSYT
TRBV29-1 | SVGHEYTEAF
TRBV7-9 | ASSPRVAGGVAKNIQY
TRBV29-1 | SVAQQGSGAF
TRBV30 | AWSNGSRPEKLF
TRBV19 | ASSITGQGIDEQF
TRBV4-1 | ASSQPGLAGDTQY
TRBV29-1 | SVENSGANTDTQY
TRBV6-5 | ASSYTGYEQY
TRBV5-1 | ASSLDGAFYEQY
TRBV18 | ASSPWDRLTDTQY
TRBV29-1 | SVVRSSSYEQY
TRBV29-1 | SVGLAGYEQY
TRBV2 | ASSRQGPKNIQY
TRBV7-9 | ASSSDGNTEAF
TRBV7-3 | ASSFGSSTDTQY
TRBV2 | ASSERTDTQY
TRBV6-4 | ASSDSWGYYGYT
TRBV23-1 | ASSLRTSGGAAEQF
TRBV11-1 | ASTRTSGSYEQY
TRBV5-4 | ASRDTGHTYEQY
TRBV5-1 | ASSVEDTQY
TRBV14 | ASSRGLAGATGELF
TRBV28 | ASSSAGSGANVLT
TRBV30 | AAGQGTEKLF
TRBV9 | ASSAHAGEPGANVLT
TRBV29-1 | SVVREGNEQF
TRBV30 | AWSVLGAPSTAF
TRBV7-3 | ASSSYGWEPLITDTQY
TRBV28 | ASRPGQAQETQY
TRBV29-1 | SVDYRGTNYGYT
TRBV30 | AWSRDRVARVFGNEQF
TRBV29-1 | SVTGAYEQY
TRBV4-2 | ASSQATGENIQY
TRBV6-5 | ASSYTTGVYEQY
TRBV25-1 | ASSVRDSRGWQY
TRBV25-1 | ASSDPLNTEAF
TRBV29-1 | SVGRDTEAF
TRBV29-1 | SVLRTTVKNEAF
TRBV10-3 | AIRSYRGRPGELF
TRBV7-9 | ASMGDTQY
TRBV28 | ASRRQETQY
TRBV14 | ASSQELAGTHEQF
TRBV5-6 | ASSSYQQTTNEKLF
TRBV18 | ASSPPRDRSSEQY
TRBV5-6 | ASTGPAGTQY
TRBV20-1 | SASTNYGYT